Below, 17 T cell receptor beta chains from the same sample are listed, as sequenced in a study of T cell repertoires in cytomegalovirus infection. These receptors are not linked to any known antigen. TCRdb reprocessed the reads via MiXCR and lists one record per CDR3 protein. The repertoire holds 90,000 to 110,000 distinct CDR3 sequences, with 25% to 30% as singletons. The source was CD8+ T cells from cultured PBMCs, collected from culture after CMV antigen stimulation. Receptors originate from a human donor in good health (CMV status not recorded). Some clones in this sample may be carry-over from other donors' samples.

V usage is TRBV2 and J usage is TRBJ2-3; D uncertain. Trimming took 2 bases from V and 2 from J, leaving 11 bases between them. The germline V gene has CDR1 SNHLY and CDR2 FYNNEI. The CDR3 length is 15 residues. The CDR3 region is CASSETTSDTDTQYF. Here the CDR3 DNA reads TGTGCCAGCAGTGAAACTACGTCTGACACAGATACGCAGTATTTT. Complete variable domain (other parts from reference TRBV2 and TRBJ2-3): EPEVTQTPSHQVTQMGQEVILRCVPISNHLYFYWYRQILGQKVEFLVSFYNNEISEKSEIFDDQFSVERPDGSNFTLKIRSTKLEDSAMYFCASSETTSDTDTQYFGPGTRLTVL.

The chain uses TRBV7-3 and TRBJ2-1; a possible D gene is TRBD1 (6 bases). The germline CDR1 and CDR2 sequences are SGHTA and FQGTGA. This CDR3 has 15 residues. Trimming stripped 5 bases from V and 4 bases from J, with 15 bases between. The DNA of the CDR3 is TGTGCCAGCAGCCCCGGGACAAACCCTTACAATGAGCAGTTCTTC. Translation: CASSPGTNPYNEQFF.

This clonotype was detected a few times. The chain couples TRBV2 to TRBJ2-5; 9 bases match TRBD1. From germline, CDR1 is SNHLY and CDR2 FYNNEI. This CDR3 is 16 amino acids long. Unmatched junction bases numbered 12, after V lost 6 bases and J lost 4 bases. The CDR3 loop is CASRLQGAGWGETQYF. CDR3 DNA: TGTGCCAGCAGGCTACAGGGGGCGGGTTGGGGAGAGACCCAGTACTTC.

This clonotype was seen a few times. The chain carries TRBV12-3 or TRBV12-4 and TRBJ2-3; possibly TRBD2 for D (6 bases). The CDR3 covers 17 residues. V shed 4 bases and J shed 0 bases, with 17 bases lying between them. The CDR3: CASSSLQLSGSTDTQYF. As DNA, the CDR3 is TGTGCCAGCAGTTCCCTCCAACTGAGCGGGAGCACAGATACGCAGTATTTT.

In regard to this clonotype: The junction departs from the called germline gene at one end, perhaps through a read error. The CDR3, as DNA: TGTGCTAGTAGTATGTTCCCTTCTGGGGCCAACGTCCTGACTTTC. Encoded protein: CASSMFPSGANVLTF. The rearrangement links TRBV19 to TRBJ2-6; D remains unclear. In germline, CDR1 is LNHDA, CDR2 SQIVND (reference sequence). This CDR3 comprises 15 residues.

The rearrangement uses TRBV5-1 and TRBJ2-2; TRBD1 matches at 8 bases. V dropped 6 bases and J dropped 0; count of bases not matched to a gene: 4. The CDR3 consists of 15 residues. Germline V gives CDR1 SGHRS, CDR2 YFSETQ. In DNA form, the CDR3 reads TGCGCCAGCATGGGACAGGTGACGAACACCGGGGAGCTGTTTTTT. Translated: CASMGQVTNTGELFF.

This clonotype was found once. This rearrangement joins TRBV4-1 to TRBJ1-4; 9 bases line up with TRBD1. The CDR3 extends over 15 amino acids. Per germline, CDR1 MGHRA and CDR2 YSYEKL. After removal of 0 bases from V and 8 bases from J, the junction contained 4 bases not matched to a gene. This CDR3 is CASSQDRQGEEKLFF. CDR3 DNA: TGCGCCAGCAGCCAAGACAGACAGGGGGAAGAAAAACTGTTTTTT.

There are many counts of this clonotype. The chain employs TRBV7-6 and TRBJ2-7; D could derive from TRBD1 or TRBD2 (5 bases each). There are 13 residues in the CDR3. Germline CDR1 and CDR2: SGHVS and FNYEAQ. The germline V and J ends were trimmed by 3 bases and 3 bases, with 9 bases remaining between them. The chain's CDR3 is CASSLTDYYEQYF. The CDR3 bases are TGTGCCAGCAGCTTGACAGACTACTACGAGCAGTACTTC.

CDR3 bases: TGTGCCAGCAGCGGTTGGGACAGGGAGAGTGATGGCTACACCTTC. It is translated as CASSGWDRESDGYTF. The chain couples TRBV3-1 to TRBJ1-2; 9 bases map to TRBD1. Per the germline V gene, CDR1 is LGHDT and CDR2 is YNNKEL (reference sequence). V shed 5 bases, J shed 6 bases, and the junction held 10 bases outside the gene matches. The CDR3 contains 15 residues.

The J gene is TRBJ2-1, the V gene TRBV20-1, with 8 bases lining up with TRBD2. Per the germline V gene, CDR1 is DFQATT and CDR2 is SNEGSKA (reference sequence). The CDR3 runs to 16 residues. J gave up 3 bases and V 2 bases, and 9 bases lay outside the gene matches. DNA of the CDR3: TGCAGTGCTAGAAGACCGGGAGGGATTATCTACAATGAGCAGTTCTTC. Protein sequence: CSARRPGGIIYNEQFF.

The V gene is TRBV7-8, the J gene TRBJ2-7; weak D call: TRBD2 (6 bases). Germline loops: CDR1 SGHVS, CDR2 FQNEAQ. The CDR3 spans 14 residues. V was pared by 8 bases and J by 0 bases, with 14 bases between. This chain's CDR3 is CASLGTLSSYEQYF. The CDR3 region has the DNA TGTGCCAGCCTTGGGACTTTAAGCTCCTACGAGCAGTACTTC. Drawing the rest from reference TRBV7-8 and TRBJ2-7, the complete variable domain is GAGVSQSPRYKVAKRGQDVALRCDPISGHVSLFWYQQALGQGPEFLTYFQNEAQLDKSGLPSDRFFAERPEGSVSTLKIQRTQQEDSAVYLCASLGTLSSYEQYFGPGTRLTVT.

This sequence joins TRBV2 and TRBJ1-3; TRBD1 might be the D (5 bases). CDR1 and CDR2 from the germline V gene are SNHLY and FYNNEI. The CDR3 consists of 15 residues. V lost 1 base and J lost 2, with 9 bases in between. The CDR3 region has the DNA TGTGCCAGCAGTGAAGGCGGGGGGACTGGAAACACCATATATTTT. This translates into CASSEGGGTGNTIYF.

The chain is built from TRBV19 and TRBJ2-1; the D gene is possibly TRBD1 (6 bases). CDR3 length equals 15 residues. The germline V gene encodes CDR1 LNHDA and CDR2 SQIVND (reference sequence). Trimming left V 1 base short and J 8 bases short, with 15 bases between. This chain's CDR3 is CASSIGSGRGYEQFF. The DNA of the CDR3 is TGTGCCAGTAGTATAGGATCGGGCAGGGGTTATGAGCAGTTCTTC.

This clonotype showed up just a few times. The chain carries TRBV7-6 and TRBJ2-7; 10 bases agree with TRBD1. The junction had 5 bases not matched to a gene; V was cut back by 3 bases and J by 3 bases. This CDR3 has 15 amino acids. Germline V gene data show CDR1 as SGHVS and CDR2 as FNYEAQ. For the CDR3, the DNA is TGTGCCAGCAGCTTTGCCGGGACAGGGGACTACGAGCAGTACTTC. This sequence encodes CASSFAGTGDYEQYF.

This chain joins TRBV12-3 or TRBV12-4 and TRBJ1-2, with D possibly TRBD1 on 5 matching bases. Trimming took 0 bases from V and 5 from J, leaving 13 bases between them. This CDR3 comprises 15 residues. In nucleotides, the CDR3 is TGTGCCAGCAGTTTAGCATGGGACTGGGTTTATGGCTACACCTTC. This gives the protein CASSLAWDWVYGYTF.

The genes are TRBV6-6 and TRBJ2-3; no clear D. With 7 bases removed from V and 1 base from J, the gap between germline ends came to 12 bases. CDR1 MNHNY and CDR2 SVGAGI come from the germline V gene (reference sequence). The CDR3 contains 14 residues. The CDR3 region has the DNA TGTGCCAGCACCGTCCCGGTTGGCACAGATACGCAGTATTTT. As protein: CASTVPVGTDTQYF.

Of note for this clonotype: This may stem from a read error, because a much larger clone lies one nucleotide away. The J gene is TRBJ1-2, the V gene TRBV7-9, with D possibly being TRBD1 (6 bases). The CDR3 runs to 13 residues. The germline V gene encodes CDR1 SEHNR and CDR2 FQNEAQ (reference sequence). CDR3 in amino acids: CASSHRDLGGCTF. CDR3 nucleotides: TGTGCCAGCAGCCACCGGGACCTGGGGGGCTGCACCTTC. Looking up the rest from reference TRBV7-9 and TRBJ1-2 gives the full variable domain: DTGVSQNPRHKITKRGQNVTFRCDPISEHNRLYWYRQTLGQGPEFLTYFQNEAQLEKSRLLSDRFSAERPKGSFSTLEIQRTEQGDSAMYLCASSHRDLGGCTFGSGTRLTVV.